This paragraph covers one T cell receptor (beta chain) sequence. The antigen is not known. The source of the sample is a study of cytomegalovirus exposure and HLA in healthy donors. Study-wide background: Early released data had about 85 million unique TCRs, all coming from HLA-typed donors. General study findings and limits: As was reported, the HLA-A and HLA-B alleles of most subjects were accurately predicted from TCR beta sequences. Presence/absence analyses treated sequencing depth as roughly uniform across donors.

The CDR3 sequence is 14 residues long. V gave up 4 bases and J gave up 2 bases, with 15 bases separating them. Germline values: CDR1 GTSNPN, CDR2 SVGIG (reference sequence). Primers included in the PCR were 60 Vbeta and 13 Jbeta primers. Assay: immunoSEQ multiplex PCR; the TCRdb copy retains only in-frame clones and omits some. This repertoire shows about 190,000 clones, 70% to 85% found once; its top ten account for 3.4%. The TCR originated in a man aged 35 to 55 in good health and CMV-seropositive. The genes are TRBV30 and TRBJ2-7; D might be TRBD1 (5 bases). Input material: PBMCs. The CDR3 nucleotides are TGTGCCTGGATAGGCAGGGCGAACCCCTACGAGCAGTACTTC. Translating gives CAWIGRANPYEQYF. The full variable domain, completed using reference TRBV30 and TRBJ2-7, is SQTIHQWPATLVQPVGSPLSLECTVEGTSNPNLYWYRQAAGRGLQLLFYSVGIGQISSEVPQNLSASRPQDRQFILSSKKLLLSDSGFYLCAWIGRANPYEQYFGPGTRLTVT.